The T cell receptor (beta chain) under discussion was sequenced for a study of T cells in Graves' hyperthyroidism and ophthalmopathy. This clonotype has a count of ten or more. Amplification of TCR beta CDR3 regions was performed using RNA transcripts as template. The HTBI primer set was used in a first-round RT-PCR of the TCR CDR3. TCRdb re-derived calls from the multiplex PCR reads in MiXCR, one entry per CDR3 protein. In the table there are more than 300,000 distinct CDR3 sequences, less than 20% of which are singletons. Trimming removed 7 bases at V and 6 bases at J, with 10 bases between. The CDR3 consists of 11 residues. Germline V gene data show CDR1 as SNHLY and CDR2 as FYNNEI.

The V call is TRBV2, the J call TRBJ2-7; no clear D gene. This TCR was recovered from a man aged 18 to 29 with Graves' ophthalmopathy. Sequenced sample: blood. CDR3 DNA sequence: TGTGCCAGCAAGGTCGAACGCGAGCAGTACTTC. Protein product: CASKVEREQYF.